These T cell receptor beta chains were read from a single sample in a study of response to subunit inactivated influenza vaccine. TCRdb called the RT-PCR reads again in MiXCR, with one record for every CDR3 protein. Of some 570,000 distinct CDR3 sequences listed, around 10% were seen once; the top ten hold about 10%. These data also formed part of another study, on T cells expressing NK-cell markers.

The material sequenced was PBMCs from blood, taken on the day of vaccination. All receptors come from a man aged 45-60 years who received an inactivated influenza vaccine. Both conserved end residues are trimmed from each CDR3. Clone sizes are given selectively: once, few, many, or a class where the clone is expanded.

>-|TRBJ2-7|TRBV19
ASSTFGQGGSYEQY
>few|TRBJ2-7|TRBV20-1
SARDLRTTGEQY
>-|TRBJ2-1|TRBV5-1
ASSLGQVTNEQF
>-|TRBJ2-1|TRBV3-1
ASSQDLSYNEQF
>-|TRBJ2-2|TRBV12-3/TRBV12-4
ASSPPSGGARAGELF
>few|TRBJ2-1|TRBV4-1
ASSQIPAGGSYNEQF
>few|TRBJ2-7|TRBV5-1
ASSLAGFSYEQY
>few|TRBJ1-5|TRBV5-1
ASSGTAQPQH
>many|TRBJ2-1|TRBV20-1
SARDGGEQF
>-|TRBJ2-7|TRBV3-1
ASSQDATTYEQY
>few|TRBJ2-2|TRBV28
ASNKAGQGATGELF
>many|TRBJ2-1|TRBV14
ASSQASGYNEQF
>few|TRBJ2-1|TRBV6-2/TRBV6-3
ASSYGSNEQF
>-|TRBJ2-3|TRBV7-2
ASSFGGMADTQY
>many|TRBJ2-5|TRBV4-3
ASSQEWGETQY
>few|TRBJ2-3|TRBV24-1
ATALGVASTDTQY
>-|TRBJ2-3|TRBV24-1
ATSDRSGLAVPDTQY
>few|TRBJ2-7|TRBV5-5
ASSLGWDRGPKSYEQY
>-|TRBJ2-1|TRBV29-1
SVGRARSSEQF
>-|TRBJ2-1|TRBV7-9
ASSFTGDNEQF
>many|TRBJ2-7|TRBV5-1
ASSLGGGYYEQY
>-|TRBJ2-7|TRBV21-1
ASSKEGGRALSYEQY
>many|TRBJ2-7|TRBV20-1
SAPDRYEQY
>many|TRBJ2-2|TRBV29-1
SVSQGTGGELF
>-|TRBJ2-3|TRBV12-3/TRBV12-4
ASSFEDPDTQY
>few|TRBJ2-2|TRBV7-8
ASSRAGDTGELF